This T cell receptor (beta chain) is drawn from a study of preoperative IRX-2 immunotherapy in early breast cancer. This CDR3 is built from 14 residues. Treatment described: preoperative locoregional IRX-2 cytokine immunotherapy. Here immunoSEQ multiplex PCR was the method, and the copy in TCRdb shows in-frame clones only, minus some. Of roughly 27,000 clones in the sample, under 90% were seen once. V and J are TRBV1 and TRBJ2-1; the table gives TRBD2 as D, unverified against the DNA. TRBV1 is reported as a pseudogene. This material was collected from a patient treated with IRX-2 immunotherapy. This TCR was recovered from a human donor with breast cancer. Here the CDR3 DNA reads TGCGCCAGCCGAGTCCAGGCTAGCGTCAATGAGCAGTTCTTC. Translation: CASRVQASVNEQFF.